The clone carrying this T cell receptor beta chain was seen only a few times. The sample is drawn from a study of blood T cell repertoires in COVID-19. About the study: From the United States, Italy and Spain came samples of acute and convalescent COVID-19. Sample material is recorded as cDNA or gDNA derived from T cells, B-cell-depleted T cells, or PBMCs.

Original data processing: Nucleated cell number was recorded as an estimate derived from reference gene primer amplification. Using immunoSEQ multiplex PCR, the repertoire was profiled, and TCRdb retains in-frame clones only, with some absent. V and J calls and clone size are those listed in that table; D and trimming were worked out from the DNA. In the table there are about 200,000 clones, 90% of which are singletons. The sequenced sample consisted of peripheral blood. This clonotype was sampled from a man aged 50 to 59 with acute or convalescent COVID-19.

This chain's CDR3 is CASSQGWGGNQPQHF. CDR3 coding DNA: TGTGCCAGCAGCCAGGGATGGGGCGGCAATCAGCCCCAGCATTTT. The rearrangement joins TRBV3-1 (or the pseudogene TRBV3-2) to TRBJ1-5, with TRBD1 as a possible D gene (5 bases). This CDR3 is 15 amino acids long. V was clipped by 3 bases and J by 2 bases, with 11 bases between them. Looked up from germline, CDR1 is LGHDT and CDR2 is YNNKEL (reference sequence).